This T cell receptor (beta chain) was found in a study of blood T cells in healthy people across ages. General study points: Lack of knowledge of donor CMV status possibly confounded expanded clonotype changes. Whereas aged donors had fewer naive CD4+ cells, long-lived donors had more of them and higher diversity.

A second roughly 7 to 12 cycle PCR used barcoded and J-beta primers. From the 5' RACE reads, TCRdb called clonotypes with MiXCR, one entry per CDR3 protein. This sample has about 930,000 distinct CDR3 sequences; around 29% occur once, and the top ten carry about 10%. Points on this clonotype: No antigen is known for it.

The ends were cut back, 0 bases at V and 1 base at J, with 14 bases in the middle. This CDR3 spans 16 amino acids. Germline V lookup: CDR1 DFQATT, CDR2 SNEGSKA (reference sequence). A further study also used this sample, focusing on T cells of mothers and their children. In that study: Every microgram of extracted RNA entered cDNA synthesis, roughly 1.4 ug per 15 ul.

The receptor was derived from a woman between 40 and 50 years old in good health. V and J are TRBV20-1 and TRBJ2-3, with D maybe TRBD1 (6 bases). The sequenced sample was blood. CDR3 sequence: CSAREIRGWGTDTQYF. DNA of the CDR3: TGCAGTGCTAGAGAAATCAGGGGTTGGGGCACAGATACGCAGTATTTT.